A selection of T cell receptor beta chains follows, all from one sample in a study of blood T cell repertoires in COVID-19. Data came from immunoSEQ multiplex PCR; TCRdb stores just in-frame clones and leaves some out. Seen here are around 130,000 clones, about 85% observed once, and the top ten hold 3.5% to 4.5%. The source material was peripheral blood. The receptors derive from a man aged 60-69 years with acute or convalescent COVID-19. The CDR3 runs from the conserved cysteine through the conserved F or W. D genes are given only for firm matches. Clone size appears in some rows only: once, few, many, or a class for an expanded clone.

d_gene: -; v_gene: TRBV6-4; j_gene: TRBJ2-2; abundance: -; CDR3nt: TGTGCCAGCAGCCGGATTGGAGGGGATACCGGGGAGCTGTTTTTT; CDR3aa: CASSRIGGDTGELFF
d_gene: TRBD2; v_gene: TRBV7-3; j_gene: TRBJ2-3; abundance: -; CDR3nt: TGTGCCAGCAGCTTAAGGGGCGGGAGGGCCGGTACAGATACGCAGTATTTT; CDR3aa: CASSLRGGRAGTDTQYF
d_gene: -; v_gene: TRBV11-2; j_gene: TRBJ2-7; abundance: -; CDR3nt: TGTGCCAGCAGCCCCCTCTACGAGCAGTACTTC; CDR3aa: CASSPLYEQYF
d_gene: -; v_gene: TRBV9; j_gene: TRBJ2-3; abundance: few; CDR3nt: TGTGCCAGCAGCGTAGAAACAGCTAGCACAGATACGCAGTATTTT; CDR3aa: CASSVETASTDTQYF
d_gene: TRBD2; v_gene: TRBV6-5; j_gene: TRBJ2-3; abundance: -; CDR3nt: TGTGCCAGCAGTTCCTGGGCGGGAGGGCGCACAGATACGCAGTATTTT; CDR3aa: CASSSWAGGRTDTQYF
d_gene: TRBD1; v_gene: TRBV27; j_gene: TRBJ1-6; abundance: once; CDR3nt: TGTGCCAGCTGGAAGGACAGGAGGGGGTCACCCCTCCACTTT; CDR3aa: CASWKDRRGSPLHF
d_gene: TRBD2; v_gene: TRBV5-4; j_gene: TRBJ2-2; abundance: -; CDR3nt: TGTGCCAGCAGCTTGGCCGAACTCCAGCGGGAGGGTAGGAACACCGGGGAGCTGTTTTTT; CDR3aa: CASSLAELQREGRNTGELFF
d_gene: -; v_gene: TRBV6-2/TRBV6-3; j_gene: TRBJ2-7; abundance: -; CDR3nt: TGTGCCAGCAGCCAACAGGTTAACTACGAGCAGTACTTC; CDR3aa: CASSQQVNYEQYF
d_gene: -; v_gene: TRBV5-4; j_gene: TRBJ2-1; abundance: -; CDR3nt: TGTGCCAGCAGCCCCCGGGACTTTTACAATGAGCAGTTCTTC; CDR3aa: CASSPRDFYNEQFF
d_gene: TRBD2; v_gene: TRBV19; j_gene: TRBJ2-1; abundance: -; CDR3nt: TGTGCCAGTAGCTCCAGCGGGAACGCCTACAATGAGCAGTTCTTC; CDR3aa: CASSSSGNAYNEQFF
d_gene: -; v_gene: TRBV10-3; j_gene: TRBJ2-5; abundance: few; CDR3nt: TGTGCCATCAGTGGGTCGACGGGTGCAGAGACCCAGTACTTC; CDR3aa: CAISGSTGAETQYF
d_gene: TRBD1; v_gene: TRBV9; j_gene: TRBJ2-1; abundance: -; CDR3nt: TGTGCCAGCAGCTCACAGGGGTTTGGGGCTAATGAGCAGTTCTTC; CDR3aa: CASSSQGFGANEQFF
d_gene: TRBD2; v_gene: TRBV3-1/TRBV3-2; j_gene: TRBJ2-2; abundance: few; CDR3nt: TGTGCCAGCACGAGACTAGCGGGGGACACCGGGGAGCTGTTTTTT; CDR3aa: CASTRLAGDTGELFF
d_gene: TRBD2; v_gene: TRBV7-9; j_gene: TRBJ2-7; abundance: -; CDR3nt: TGTGCCAGCAGCCCGCTCGCGGGGGGCGAGCAGTACTTC; CDR3aa: CASSPLAGGEQYF
d_gene: TRBD2; v_gene: TRBV5-1; j_gene: TRBJ2-3; abundance: -; CDR3nt: TGCGCCAGCAGCGCCGCGTTTAGCGGGAACTCGGCAGATACGCAGTATTTT; CDR3aa: CASSAAFSGNSADTQYF
d_gene: -; v_gene: TRBV18; j_gene: TRBJ2-2; abundance: few; CDR3nt: TGTGCCAGCTCACCCCCCGGGAGCGCCGGGGAGCTGTTTTTT; CDR3aa: CASSPPGSAGELFF
d_gene: TRBD1; v_gene: TRBV7-2; j_gene: TRBJ2-1; abundance: -; CDR3nt: TGTGCCAGCAGCTCACGGACAGGCACGCAGTTCTTC; CDR3aa: CASSSRTGTQFF
d_gene: -; v_gene: TRBV20-1; j_gene: TRBJ2-5; abundance: -; CDR3nt: TGCAGTGCTAGTGACAGGATGGGAGAGACCCAGTACTTC; CDR3aa: CSASDRMGETQYF
d_gene: -; v_gene: TRBV7-3; j_gene: TRBJ2-3; abundance: once; CDR3nt: TGTGCCTCGAGGGGGAGCGCAGATACGCAGTATTTT; CDR3aa: CASRGSADTQYF
d_gene: TRBD1; v_gene: TRBV5-6; j_gene: TRBJ2-7; abundance: -; CDR3nt: TGTGCCAGCAGCCCGTTGGGGACAGGGGCGGCCGAGCAGTACTTC; CDR3aa: CASSPLGTGAAEQYF
d_gene: -; v_gene: TRBV5-1; j_gene: TRBJ2-7; abundance: -; CDR3nt: TGCGCCAGCAGCCCCGACCCCTACAGGGTCCCGTACGAGCAGTACTTC; CDR3aa: CASSPDPYRVPYEQYF
d_gene: -; v_gene: TRBV29-1; j_gene: TRBJ1-1; abundance: many; CDR3nt: TGCAGCGCCACTTTAGCAAATCGGGAGACTGAAGCTTTCTTT; CDR3aa: CSATLANRETEAFF
d_gene: -; v_gene: TRBV2; j_gene: TRBJ2-5; abundance: -; CDR3nt: TGTGCCAGCGACCCTCAGGCGCTAGAGACCCAGTACTTC; CDR3aa: CASDPQALETQYF
d_gene: TRBD2; v_gene: TRBV6-2/TRBV6-3; j_gene: TRBJ2-5; abundance: -; CDR3nt: TGTGCCAGCAGTGTGACTAGCGGGAGAGAGACCCAGTACTTC; CDR3aa: CASSVTSGRETQYF
d_gene: TRBD1; v_gene: TRBV7-9; j_gene: TRBJ1-1; abundance: -; CDR3nt: TGTGCCAGCAGCTCCTCGGGACAGGGGGGTGTATGGGAAGCTTTCTTT; CDR3aa: CASSSSGQGGVWEAFF
d_gene: -; v_gene: TRBV28; j_gene: TRBJ2-3; abundance: -; CDR3nt: TGTGCCAGCAGTTTCGGACAGCTCACAGATACGCAGTATTTT; CDR3aa: CASSFGQLTDTQYF
d_gene: TRBD2; v_gene: TRBV7-9; j_gene: TRBJ2-1; abundance: -; CDR3nt: TGTGCCAGCAGCTCTCAGGGTAGCGGGAGTATGAATGAGCAGTTCTTC; CDR3aa: CASSSQGSGSMNEQFF
d_gene: TRBD1; v_gene: TRBV10-3; j_gene: TRBJ2-1; abundance: -; CDR3nt: TGTGCCATCAGTGAGGGGACAGGGGTACCCAATGAGCAGTTCTTC; CDR3aa: CAISEGTGVPNEQFF
d_gene: -; v_gene: TRBV18; j_gene: TRBJ2-7; abundance: -; CDR3nt: TGTGCCAGCTCACCCGGACAGTACTACGAGCAGTACTTC; CDR3aa: CASSPGQYYEQYF
d_gene: -; v_gene: TRBV6-5; j_gene: TRBJ1-2; abundance: -; CDR3nt: TGTGCCAGCCTCCTTTATGGCTACACCTTC; CDR3aa: CASLLYGYTF
d_gene: -; v_gene: TRBV6-2/TRBV6-3; j_gene: TRBJ1-1; abundance: -; CDR3nt: TGTGCCAGCAGCCCCTCGACTGAAGCTTTCTTT; CDR3aa: CASSPSTEAFF
d_gene: -; v_gene: TRBV4-1; j_gene: TRBJ1-2; abundance: -; CDR3nt: TGCGCCAGCAGCCAAGATCTGGGGGCCTCTGGCTACACCTTC; CDR3aa: CASSQDLGASGYTF
d_gene: TRBD1; v_gene: TRBV24-1; j_gene: TRBJ2-4; abundance: -; CDR3nt: TGTGCCACCAGTGACGCCGGGACAGGGGGTACAGCCAAAAACATTCAGTACTTC; CDR3aa: CATSDAGTGGTAKNIQYF
d_gene: TRBD2; v_gene: TRBV6-5; j_gene: TRBJ2-5; abundance: -; CDR3nt: TGTGCCAGCAGTTCCCTAGCGGGAGGGTTCAGAGAGACCCAGTACTTC; CDR3aa: CASSSLAGGFRETQYF
d_gene: -; v_gene: TRBV29-1; j_gene: TRBJ1-1; abundance: -; CDR3nt: TGCAGCGGATCCAGGGAAGGCACTGAAGCTTTCTTT; CDR3aa: CSGSREGTEAFF
d_gene: TRBD2; v_gene: TRBV5-4; j_gene: TRBJ2-1; abundance: -; CDR3nt: TGTGCCAGCAGCTTGGAAGGCCAGCGGGGAAACAATGAGCAGTTCTTC; CDR3aa: CASSLEGQRGNNEQFF
d_gene: TRBD2; v_gene: TRBV7-3; j_gene: TRBJ2-3; abundance: -; CDR3nt: TGTGCCAGCAGCTTGAGCGGGAGTGGGGGTACGCAGTATTTT; CDR3aa: CASSLSGSGGTQYF
d_gene: -; v_gene: TRBV6-5; j_gene: TRBJ2-1; abundance: -; CDR3nt: TGTGCCAGCAGTTCGACGGGGAACAATGAGCAGTTCTTC; CDR3aa: CASSSTGNNEQFF
d_gene: -; v_gene: TRBV6-2/TRBV6-3; j_gene: TRBJ2-7; abundance: -; CDR3nt: TGTGCCAGCAGTTGGGGCAGGGGCGAGCAGTACTTC; CDR3aa: CASSWGRGEQYF
d_gene: -; v_gene: TRBV12-3/TRBV12-4; j_gene: TRBJ1-1; abundance: -; CDR3nt: TGTGCCAGCAGGGGCAACAGCAACACTGAAGCTTTCTTT; CDR3aa: CASRGNSNTEAFF
d_gene: -; v_gene: TRBV27; j_gene: TRBJ2-3; abundance: -; CDR3nt: TGTGCCAGCAGTTTAAACAGACCCACAGATACGCAGTATTTT; CDR3aa: CASSLNRPTDTQYF
d_gene: -; v_gene: TRBV7-3; j_gene: TRBJ2-7; abundance: -; CDR3nt: TGTGCCAGCAGCTCCTACGGAGGAGACGAGCAGTACTTC; CDR3aa: CASSSYGGDEQYF
d_gene: TRBD1; v_gene: TRBV5-1; j_gene: TRBJ2-6; abundance: -; CDR3nt: TGCGCCAGCAGCTCGGGACAGGCGAGCTCTGGGGCCAACGTCCTGACTTTC; CDR3aa: CASSSGQASSGANVLTF
d_gene: -; v_gene: TRBV7-2; j_gene: TRBJ2-3; abundance: -; CDR3nt: TGTGCCAGCAGCTACAAGAGCACAGATACGCAGTATTTT; CDR3aa: CASSYKSTDTQYF
d_gene: TRBD1; v_gene: TRBV23-1; j_gene: TRBJ1-4; abundance: -; CDR3nt: TGCGCCAGCAGTCATCGTCCCGGGACAGGGCTAAATGAAAAACTGTTTTTT; CDR3aa: CASSHRPGTGLNEKLFF
d_gene: -; v_gene: TRBV6-5; j_gene: TRBJ1-1; abundance: -; CDR3nt: TGTGCCAGCAGTTCGACGGACACTATGAACACTGAAGCTTTCTTT; CDR3aa: CASSSTDTMNTEAFF
d_gene: TRBD1; v_gene: TRBV16; j_gene: TRBJ1-1; abundance: -; CDR3nt: TGTGCCAGCTCCGGGACAGGGGGATCTGAAGCTTTCTTT; CDR3aa: CASSGTGGSEAFF
d_gene: TRBD2; v_gene: TRBV6-1; j_gene: TRBJ2-1; abundance: -; CDR3nt: TGTGCCAGCAGTGAATCCGGACTAGCGGGCATTGAGCAGTTCTTC; CDR3aa: CASSESGLAGIEQFF
d_gene: -; v_gene: TRBV27; j_gene: TRBJ1-6; abundance: -; CDR3nt: TGTGCCAGCAGTTTCCAGGGTACCTATAATTCACCCCTCCACTTT; CDR3aa: CASSFQGTYNSPLHF
d_gene: -; v_gene: TRBV4-1; j_gene: TRBJ1-1; abundance: -; CDR3nt: TGCGCCAGCAGCCAAGGCCAGATCACTGAAGCTTTCTTT; CDR3aa: CASSQGQITEAFF
d_gene: TRBD1; v_gene: TRBV28; j_gene: TRBJ2-1; abundance: once; CDR3nt: TGTGCCAGCAGTTCGCCGGGACAGGGCAGCTCCTACAATGAGCAGTTCTTC; CDR3aa: CASSSPGQGSSYNEQFF
d_gene: -; v_gene: TRBV6-5; j_gene: TRBJ1-5; abundance: -; CDR3nt: TGTGCCAGCAGTTACTCGGATGGGAGTCAGCCCCAGCATTTT; CDR3aa: CASSYSDGSQPQHF
d_gene: -; v_gene: TRBV28; j_gene: TRBJ1-4; abundance: -; CDR3nt: TGTGCCAGCAGTTTACTCAGGGGTGAAAAACTGTTTTTT; CDR3aa: CASSLLRGEKLFF
d_gene: TRBD1; v_gene: TRBV3-1/TRBV3-2; j_gene: TRBJ1-1; abundance: -; CDR3nt: TGTGCCAGCAGCCAAGATGGGACAGGGGGGAACACTGAAGCTTTCTTT; CDR3aa: CASSQDGTGGNTEAFF
d_gene: -; v_gene: TRBV28; j_gene: TRBJ1-1; abundance: -; CDR3nt: TGTGCCAGCAGCCATCCCGGGACTACCCGAACTGAAGCTTTCTTT; CDR3aa: CASSHPGTTRTEAFF